These 3 T cell receptor beta chains originate from one sample sequenced in a study of beta chain features in type 1 diabetes. Study conclusions and caveats: Shorter TCRB CDR3s, moderately but significantly so, were found in Type 1 diabetes patients in all four CD4+ subsets.

Reverse transcribing all isolated RNA meant expressed TCRB transcripts were sequenced. The method was immunoSEQ multiplex PCR; TCRdb's version includes in-frame clones alone and lacks a portion of them. Of approximately 16,000 clones detected, roughly 72% appear once; the ten largest clones hold 0.79%. Their antigens are not known. Sequenced input: stem cell memory CD4+ T cells from blood. Every receptor here comes from a man in his thirties or forties with type 1 diabetes.

The chain recombines TRBV5-4 with TRBJ2-1; no reliable D call. With 4 bases removed from V and 16 bases from J, the gap between germline ends came to 12 bases. Per germline, CDR1 SGHNT and CDR2 YYREEE (reference sequence). This CDR3 contains 10 residues. Here the CDR3 reads CASSPEALFF. The DNA of the CDR3 is TGTGCCAGCAGCCCTGAAGCCCTTTTCTTC.

V and J are TRBV7-6 and TRBJ1-1; no clear D. The CDR3 contains 14 residues. Trimming stripped 5 bases from V and 1 base from J, with 11 bases between. CDR1 and CDR2 (germline): SGHVS, FNYEAQ. This chain's CDR3 is CASSPHPGNTEAFF. The CDR3 bases are TGTGCCAGCAGCCCCCACCCCGGGAACACTGAAGCTTTCTTT. The variable domain in full, completed from reference TRBV7-6 and TRBJ1-1, reads GAGVSQSPRYKVTKRGQDVALRCDPISGHVSLYWYRQALGQGPEFLTYFNYEAQQDKSGLPNDRFSAERPEGSISTLTIQRTEQRDSAMYRCASSPHPGNTEAFFGQGTRLTVV.

Only a few counts were recorded for this clone. V usage is TRBV7-3 and J usage is TRBJ2-1; 7 bases match TRBD1. The CDR3 loop spans 16 amino acids. The V gene's germline CDR1 is SGHTA and CDR2 FQGTGA. V lost 0 bases, J lost 0 bases, and 2 bases stayed unmatched. The CDR3 sequence is CASSLTGQSSYNEQFF. In DNA form, the CDR3 reads TGTGCCAGCAGCTTAACGGGACAGAGCTCCTACAATGAGCAGTTCTTC.